This T cell receptor beta chain was recovered during a study of T cell repertoires in cytomegalovirus infection. In the study overall: Indications came from public TCR beta signatures; they pointed to CMV infection and to a matching HLA type. Broader study findings: The response measured ex vivo was dominated by TCR beta clonotypes (HLA-C-restricted and CMV-specific). The cumulative frequency of public TCR beta families distinguished individuals who carried CMV together with the relevant HLA.

TCRdb reprocessed the reads via MiXCR and lists one record per CDR3 protein. The sample shows 250,000 or so distinct CDR3 sequences, approximately 15% of them seen only once. The CDR3 sequence is 14 residues long. CDR1 and CDR2 (germline): SGHVS, FQNEAQ. The ends lost 5 bases at V and 4 bases at J; junction bases unmatched: 2. This clonotype has more than one count but fewer than ten. The antigen remains unidentified. This sequence was found in a human donor in good health (CMV status not recorded). Some clones in this sample may be carry-over from other donors' samples. The chain employs TRBV7-8 and TRBJ2-5, with 12 bases matching TRBD2. Sequenced: CD8+ T cells from PBMCs. The CDR3 region is CASSPGLAGETQYF. The DNA of the CDR3 is TGTGCCAGCAGCCCGGGACTAGCGGGAGAGACCCAGTACTTC.